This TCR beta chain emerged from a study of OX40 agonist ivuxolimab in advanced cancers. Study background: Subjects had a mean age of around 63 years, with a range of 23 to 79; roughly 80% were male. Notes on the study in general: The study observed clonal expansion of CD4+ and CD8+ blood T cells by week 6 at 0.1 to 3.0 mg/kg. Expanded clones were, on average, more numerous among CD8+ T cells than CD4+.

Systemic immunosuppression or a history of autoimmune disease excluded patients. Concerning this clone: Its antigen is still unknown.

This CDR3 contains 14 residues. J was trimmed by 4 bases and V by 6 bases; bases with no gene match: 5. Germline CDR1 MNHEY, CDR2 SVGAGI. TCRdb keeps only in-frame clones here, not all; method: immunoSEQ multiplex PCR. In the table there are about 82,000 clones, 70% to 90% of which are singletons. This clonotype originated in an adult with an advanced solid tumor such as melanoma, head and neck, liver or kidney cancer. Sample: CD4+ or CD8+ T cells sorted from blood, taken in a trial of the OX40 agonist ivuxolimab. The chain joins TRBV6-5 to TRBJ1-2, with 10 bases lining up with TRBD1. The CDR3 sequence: CASSRTGGSYGYTF. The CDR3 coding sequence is TGTGCCAGCAGCCGGACAGGGGGGTCCTATGGCTACACCTTC.